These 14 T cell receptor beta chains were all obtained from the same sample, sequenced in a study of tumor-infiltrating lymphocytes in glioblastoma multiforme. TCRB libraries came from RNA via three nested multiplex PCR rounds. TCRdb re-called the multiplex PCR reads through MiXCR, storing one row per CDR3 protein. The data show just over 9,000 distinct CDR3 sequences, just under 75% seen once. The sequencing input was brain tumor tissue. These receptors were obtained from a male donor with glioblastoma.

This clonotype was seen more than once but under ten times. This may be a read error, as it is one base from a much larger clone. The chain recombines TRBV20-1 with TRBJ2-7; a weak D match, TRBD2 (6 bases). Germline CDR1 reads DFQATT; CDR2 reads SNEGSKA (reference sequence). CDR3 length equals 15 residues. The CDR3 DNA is TGCAGTGCTAGAGAAGGGACTTCGGAGGGTTACGAGCGGTACTTC. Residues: CSAREGTSEGYERYF.

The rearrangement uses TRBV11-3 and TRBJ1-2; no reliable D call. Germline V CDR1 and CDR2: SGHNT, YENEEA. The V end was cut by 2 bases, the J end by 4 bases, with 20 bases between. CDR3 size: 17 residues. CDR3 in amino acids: CASSLIRHNSWVYGYTF. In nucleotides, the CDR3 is TGTGCCAGCAGCTTAATCAGGCATAATTCTTGGGTCTATGGCTACACCTTC.

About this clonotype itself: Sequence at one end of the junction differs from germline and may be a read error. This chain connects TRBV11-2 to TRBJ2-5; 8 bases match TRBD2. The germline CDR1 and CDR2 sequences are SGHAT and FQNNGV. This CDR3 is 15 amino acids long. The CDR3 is CASSFSGTSRGTQYF. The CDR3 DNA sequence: TGTGCTAGCAGCTTTAGCGGGACCAGCAGGGGAACCCAGTACTTC. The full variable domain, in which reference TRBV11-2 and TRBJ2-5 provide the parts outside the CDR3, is EAGVAQSPRYKIIEKRQSVAFWCNPISGHATLYWYQQILGQGPKLLIQFQNNGVVDDSQLPKDRFSAERLKGVDSTLKIQPAKLEDSAVYLCASSFSGTSRGTQYFGPGTRLLVL.

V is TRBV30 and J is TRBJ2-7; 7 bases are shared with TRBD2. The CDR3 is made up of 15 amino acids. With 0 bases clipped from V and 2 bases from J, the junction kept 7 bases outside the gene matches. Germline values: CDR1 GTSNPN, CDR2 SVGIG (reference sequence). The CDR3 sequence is CAWSVGLAEPYEQYF. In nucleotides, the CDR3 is TGTGCCTGGAGTGTGGGGCTAGCGGAGCCCTACGAGCAGTACTTC.

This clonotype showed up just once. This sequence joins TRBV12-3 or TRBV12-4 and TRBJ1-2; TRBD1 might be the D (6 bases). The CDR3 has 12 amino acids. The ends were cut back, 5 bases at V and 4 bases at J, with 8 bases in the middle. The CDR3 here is CASSGQSYGYTF. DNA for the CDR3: TGTGCCAGCAGTGGACAGTCCTATGGCTACACCTTC.

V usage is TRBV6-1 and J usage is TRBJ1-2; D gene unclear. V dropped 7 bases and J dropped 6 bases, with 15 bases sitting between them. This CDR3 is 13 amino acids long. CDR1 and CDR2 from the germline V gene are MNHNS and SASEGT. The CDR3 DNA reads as TGTGCCAGCACCCTTAAAAATAAGGATGGCTACACCTTC. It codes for CASTLKNKDGYTF.

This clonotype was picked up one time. This CDR3 reads CASSTGTSRPQHF. The CDR3 DNA reads as TGTGCCAGCAGTACCGGGACTTCTCGGCCCCAGCATTTT. The genes are TRBV6-6 and TRBJ1-5, with TRBD1 as a possible D gene (5 bases). Germline V gene data show CDR1 as MNHNY and CDR2 as SVGAGI (reference sequence). This CDR3 has 13 residues. V was shortened by 5 bases and J by 9 bases, with 14 bases between the two germline ends.

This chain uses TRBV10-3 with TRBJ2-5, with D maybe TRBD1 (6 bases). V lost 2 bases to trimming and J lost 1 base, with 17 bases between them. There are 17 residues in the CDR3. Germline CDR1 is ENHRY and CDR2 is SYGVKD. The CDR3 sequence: CAISEIVGRGAQETQYF. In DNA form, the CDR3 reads TGTGCCATCAGTGAGATTGTAGGCAGGGGTGCCCAAGAGACCCAGTACTTC.

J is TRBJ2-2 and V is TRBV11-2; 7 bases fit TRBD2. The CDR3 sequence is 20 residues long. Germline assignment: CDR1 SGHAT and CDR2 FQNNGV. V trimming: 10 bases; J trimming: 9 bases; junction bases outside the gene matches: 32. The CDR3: CATTPSFGQGLAVNTWELFF. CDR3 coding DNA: TGTGCCACCACCCCCTCATTCGGCCAAGGGCTAGCGGTAAACACTTGGGAGCTGTTTTTT.

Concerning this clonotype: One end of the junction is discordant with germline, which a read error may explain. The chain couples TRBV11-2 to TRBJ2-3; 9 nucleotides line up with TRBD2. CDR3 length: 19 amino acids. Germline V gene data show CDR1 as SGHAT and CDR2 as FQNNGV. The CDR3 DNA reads TGTGCCAGCAGCTTTGGCGGGAACGGGAGCGGGAGGACCTACAATGAGCAGTTCTTT. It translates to CASSFGGNGSGRTYNEQFF.

DNA for the CDR3: TGTGCCATCAGTGAGTCGAACAGGCCTTCCTACGAGCAGTACTTC. It yields the protein CAISESNRPSYEQYF. This rearrangement joins TRBV10-3 to TRBJ2-7; TRBD1 is a possible D gene (5 bases). The CDR3 loop spans 15 amino acids. The germline gives CDR1 ENHRY, CDR2 SYGVKD. Trimming removed 0 bases at V and 1 base at J, with 10 bases between.

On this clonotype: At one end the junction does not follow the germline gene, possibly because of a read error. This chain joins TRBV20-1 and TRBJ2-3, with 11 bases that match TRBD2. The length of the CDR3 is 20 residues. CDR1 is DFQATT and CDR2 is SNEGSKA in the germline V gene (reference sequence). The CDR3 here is CSASRLGLAGGPSSTDTQYF. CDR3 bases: TGCAGTGCTAGTCGCCTCGGACTAGCGGGTGGGCCGAGTAGCACAGATACGCAGTATTTC.

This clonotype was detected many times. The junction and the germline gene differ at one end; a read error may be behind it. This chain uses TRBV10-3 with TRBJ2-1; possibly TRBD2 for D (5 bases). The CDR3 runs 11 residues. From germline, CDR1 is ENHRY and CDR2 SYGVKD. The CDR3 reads CASSGHNEQFF. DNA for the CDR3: TGCGCCAGCAGCGGTCACAATGAGCAGTTCTTC.

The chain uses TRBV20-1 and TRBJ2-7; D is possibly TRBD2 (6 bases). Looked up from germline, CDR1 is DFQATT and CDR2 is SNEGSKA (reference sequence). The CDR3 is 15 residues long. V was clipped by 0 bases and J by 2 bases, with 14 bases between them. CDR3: CSARDIAVPTYEQYF. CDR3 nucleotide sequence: TGCAGTGCTAGAGATATAGCGGTCCCCACCTACGAGCAGTACTTC.